Below, 12 T cell receptor beta chains from the same sample are listed, as sequenced in a study of T cell responses to AZD1222 COVID-19 vaccine. The method was immunoSEQ multiplex PCR; TCRdb's version includes in-frame clones alone and lacks a portion of them. In the table there are 90,000 or so clones, under 90% of which are singletons. This material consisted of peripheral blood, taken on day 0 of AZD1222 vaccination. These receptors came from an adult in good health.

This clone was detected only once. The chain employs TRBV7-9 and TRBJ1-1; D uncertain. CDR1 is SEHNR, CDR2 FQNEAQ, per germline (reference sequence). V lost 4 bases to trimming and J lost 0 bases, with 12 bases between them. This CDR3 region has 15 residues. The CDR3 protein is CASSWETELNTEAFF. CDR3 sequence (DNA): TGTGCCAGCAGCTGGGAGACCGAGTTGAACACTGAAGCTTTCTTT. Filled out from reference TRBV7-9 and TRBJ1-1, the complete variable domain reads DTGVSQNPRHKITKRGQNVTFRCDPISEHNRLYWYRQTLGQGPEFLTYFQNEAQLEKSRLLSDRFSAERPKGSFSTLEIQRTEQGDSAMYLCASSWETELNTEAFFGQGTRLTVV.

This clone occurred once. This chain links TRBV6-2 or TRBV6-3 with TRBJ1-5; D perhaps matches TRBD1 (6 bases). V was trimmed by 5 bases and J by 5 bases, leaving 22 bases between them. This CDR3 region has 17 residues. CDR1 and CDR2 (germline): MNHEY, SVGEGT. The CDR3 nucleotides are TGTGCCAGCAGTAAGGGAACAGGGTCCATAGCTCATCAGCCCCAGCATTTT. It specifies CASSKGTGSIAHQPQHF.

This clone appeared a single time. The chain has TRBV18 and TRBJ1-1; the match to TRBD1 covers 9 bases. The CDR3 totals 17 residues. Germline V gene sequence: CDR1 KGHSH, CDR2 LQKENI. The J segment lost 2 bases and the V segment lost 1 base, leaving 8 bases of the junction unmatched. CDR3: CASSPRGQGSYNTEAFF. Written as DNA, the CDR3 is TGTGCCAGCTCACCACGGGGACAGGGAAGCTACAACACTGAAGCTTTCTTT.

This chain uses TRBV3-1 (or the pseudogene TRBV3-2) with TRBJ1-1, with 11 nucleotides matching TRBD1. The CDR3 runs 18 residues. After removal of 4 bases from V and 1 base from J, the junction contained 11 bases not matched to a gene. From germline, CDR1 is LGHDT and CDR2 YNNKEL (reference sequence). CDR3 DNA sequence: TGTGCCAGCAGCCGCCGCGGAGGACAGGGGGCCGGGAACACTGAAGCTTTCTTT. Its translation is CASSRRGGQGAGNTEAFF.

This clone was seen just once. The chain carries TRBV11-2 and TRBJ2-1; TRBD2 might be the D (5 bases). The germline V gene has CDR1 SGHAT and CDR2 FQNNGV. This CDR3 has 15 residues. Trimming shortened V by 0 bases and J by 5 bases, and 11 bases separated the two germline ends. The CDR3 DNA follows: TGTGCCAGCAGCTTAGATCTGGACTCGGACAATGAGCAGTTCTTC. This translates into CASSLDLDSDNEQFF.

V and J are TRBV2 and TRBJ2-5; 9 bases align to TRBD1. The ends lost 6 bases at V and 7 bases at J; junction bases unmatched: 9. The CDR3 has 14 amino acids. Germline V gene lookup returns CDR1 SNHLY and CDR2 FYNNEI. For the CDR3, the DNA is TGTGCCAGCAGGAGGACAGGGGCCCTAGGGACCCAGTACTTC. This translates into CASRRTGALGTQYF.

This clone turned up a few times. V and J are TRBV5-1 and TRBJ1-2; D may be TRBD1 (6 bases). The CDR3 runs 14 residues. Germline CDR1 reads SGHRS; CDR2 reads YFSETQ. V was clipped by 0 bases and J by 3 bases, with 9 bases between them. In DNA, the CDR3 is TGCGCCAGCAGCTTGGCAAGGACAGACTATGGCTACACCTTC. Its protein product is CASSLARTDYGYTF.

This clone came up a few times. The V gene is TRBV7-2, the J gene TRBJ1-3; D is possibly TRBD1 (6 bases). The CDR3 has 17 amino acids. Trimming removed 0 bases at V and 0 bases at J, with 12 bases between. Germline CDR1 SGHTA, CDR2 FQGNSA. Here the CDR3 reads CASSLATGSSSGNTIYF. The CDR3 bases are TGTGCCAGCAGCTTAGCAACAGGGTCTAGCTCTGGAAACACCATATATTTT.

The chain couples TRBV19 to TRBJ2-3; D possibly corresponds to TRBD2 (5 bases). The CDR3 runs 13 residues. V was shortened by 6 bases and J by 5 bases, with 12 bases between the two germline ends. Germline V gene data show CDR1 as LNHDA and CDR2 as SQIVND (reference sequence). As DNA, the CDR3 is TGTGCCAGTAGCCTGCGGGCTGGAGATACGCAGTATTTT. It translates to CASSLRAGDTQYF.

The CDR3 region has the DNA TGTGCCAGCAGGCCGACAGGGGGTGGCTACACCTTC. It encodes CASRPTGGGYTF. This chain joins TRBV27 and TRBJ1-2; TRBD1 aligns across 9 bases. From germline, CDR1 is MNHEY and CDR2 SMNVEV (reference sequence). The CDR3 covers 12 residues. V was pared by 6 bases and J by 7 bases, with 3 bases of the junction left unmatched.

The DNA of the CDR3 is TGTGCCAGCAGCGCAAAGGAAGCACCGACAGGGCTGAACACTGAAGCTTTCTTT. This translates into CASSAKEAPTGLNTEAFF. This chain connects TRBV9 to TRBJ1-1; TRBD1 agrees at 7 bases. Germline-derived CDR1 and CDR2 are SGDLS and YYNGEE. V lost 3 bases to trimming and J lost 0 bases; unmatched junction nucleotides: 14. The CDR3 sequence is 18 residues long.

The V and J genes are TRBV7-2 and TRBJ1-5; 7 nucleotides match TRBD1. J was trimmed by 0 bases and V by 8 bases; bases with no gene match: 7. The V gene's germline CDR1 is SGHTA and CDR2 FQGNSA. The length of the CDR3 is 15 residues. The CDR3 DNA follows: TGTGCCAGCCAAGACAGGGCGGGTAGCAATCAGCCCCAGCATTTT. Its translation: CASQDRAGSNQPQHF. Supplemented by reference TRBV7-2 and TRBJ1-5, the full variable domain reads GAGVSQSPSNKVTEKGKDVELRCDPISGHTALYWYRQSLGQGLEFLIYFQGNSAPDKSGLPSDRFSAERTGGSVSTLTIQRTQQEDSAVYLCASQDRAGSNQPQHFGDGTRLSIL.